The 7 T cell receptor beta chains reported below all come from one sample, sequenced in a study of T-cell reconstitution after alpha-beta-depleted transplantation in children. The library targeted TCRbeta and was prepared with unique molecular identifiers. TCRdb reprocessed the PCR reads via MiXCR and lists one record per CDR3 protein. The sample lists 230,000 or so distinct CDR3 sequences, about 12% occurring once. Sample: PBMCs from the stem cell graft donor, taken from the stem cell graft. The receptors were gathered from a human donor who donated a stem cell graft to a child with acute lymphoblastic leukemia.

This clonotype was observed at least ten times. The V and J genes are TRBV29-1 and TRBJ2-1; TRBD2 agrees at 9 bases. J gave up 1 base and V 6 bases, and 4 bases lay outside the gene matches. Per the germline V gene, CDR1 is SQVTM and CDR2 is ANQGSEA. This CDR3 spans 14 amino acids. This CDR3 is CSVPGLASYNEQFF. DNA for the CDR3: TGCAGCGTCCCGGGACTAGCTTCCTACAATGAGCAGTTCTTC.

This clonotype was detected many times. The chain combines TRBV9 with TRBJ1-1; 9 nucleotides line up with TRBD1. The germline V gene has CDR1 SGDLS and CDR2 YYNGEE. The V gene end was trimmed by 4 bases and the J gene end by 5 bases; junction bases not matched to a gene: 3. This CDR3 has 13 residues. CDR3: CASSWTGETEAFF. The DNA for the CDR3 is TGTGCCAGCAGCTGGACAGGGGAAACTGAAGCTTTCTTT. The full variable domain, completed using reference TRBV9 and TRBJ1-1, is DSGVTQTPKHLITATGQRVTLRCSPRSGDLSVYWYQQSLDQGLQFLIQYYNGEERAKGNILERFSAQQFPDLHSELNLSSLELGDSALYFCASSWTGETEAFFGQGTRLTVV.

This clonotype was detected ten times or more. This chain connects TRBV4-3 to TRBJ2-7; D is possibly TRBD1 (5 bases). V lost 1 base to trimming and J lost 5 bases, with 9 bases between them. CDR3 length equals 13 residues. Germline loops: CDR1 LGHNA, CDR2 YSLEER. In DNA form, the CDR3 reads TGCGCCAGCAGCCAAGGGACGACAGACGAGCAGTACTTC. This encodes CASSQGTTDEQYF.

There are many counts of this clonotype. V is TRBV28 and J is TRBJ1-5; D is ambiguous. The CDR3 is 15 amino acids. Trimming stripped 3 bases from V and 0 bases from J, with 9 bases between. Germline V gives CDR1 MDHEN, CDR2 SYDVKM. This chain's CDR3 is CASSFYDGSNQPQHF. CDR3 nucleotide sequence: TGTGCCAGCAGTTTTTACGACGGTAGCAATCAGCCCCAGCATTTT.

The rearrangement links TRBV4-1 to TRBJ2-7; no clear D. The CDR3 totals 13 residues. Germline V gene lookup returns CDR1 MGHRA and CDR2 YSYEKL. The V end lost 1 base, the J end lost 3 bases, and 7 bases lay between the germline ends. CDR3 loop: CASSQVINYEQYF. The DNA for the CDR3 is TGCGCCAGCAGCCAAGTGATAAACTACGAGCAGTACTTC.

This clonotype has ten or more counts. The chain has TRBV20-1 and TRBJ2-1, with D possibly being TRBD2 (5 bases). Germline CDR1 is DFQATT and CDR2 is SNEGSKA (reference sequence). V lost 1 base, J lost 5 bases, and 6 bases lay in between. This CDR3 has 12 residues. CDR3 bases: TGCAGTGCTAGAGCGGGGAACAATGAGCAGTTCTTC. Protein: CSARAGNNEQFF.

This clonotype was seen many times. The CDR3 DNA follows: TGCGCCAGCAGTGCTAGCGGGATGGACGGCACCGGGGAGCTGTTTTTT. Its protein product is CASSASGMDGTGELFF. The chain has TRBV5-1 and TRBJ2-2, with TRBD2 identical over 9 bases. V was pared by 5 bases and J by 4 bases, with 9 bases of the junction left unmatched. CDR3 length: 16 residues. In germline, CDR1 is SGHRS, CDR2 YFSETQ. Combining the CDR3 with reference TRBV5-1 and TRBJ2-2 gives the whole variable domain KAGVTQTPRYLIKTRGQQVTLSCSPISGHRSVSWYQQTPGQGLQFLFEYFSETQRNKGNFPGRFSGRQFSNSRSEMNVSTLELGDSALYLCASSASGMDGTGELFFGEGSRLTVL.